This TCR beta chain is drawn from a study of cytomegalovirus exposure and HLA in healthy donors. Study-level findings and limits: Most TCR beta V segments were productive about 90% or about 30% of the time in an earlier analysis.

CDR1 is WNHNN, CDR2 SYGVQD, per germline (reference sequence). V lost 5 bases to trimming and J lost 0 bases, with 8 bases between them. The CDR3 is made up of 14 amino acids. As concerns this clone: The target antigen is unknown.

PCR amplification relied on 60 Vbeta primers (plus 13 Jbeta primers). The protocol was immunoSEQ multiplex PCR, while the TCRdb copy is restricted to in-frame clones and leaves out a portion. The table lists under 200,000 clones, roughly 76% of them singletons. The material sequenced was PBMCs. The sequence came from a woman between 50 and 59 years old in good health and CMV-seronegative. The rearrangement joins TRBV10-1 to TRBJ1-5; D unclear. The CDR3 DNA is TGCGCCAGCAGTTTAAAATATAGCAATCAGCCCCAGCATTTT. Translated: CASSLKYSNQPQHF.